What follows is one TCR beta chain and its context. The data derive from a study of blood T cell repertoires in COVID-19. About the research overall: Acute and convalescent COVID-19 samples came from the United States, Italy and Spain.

Trimming stripped 5 bases from V and 1 base from J, with 8 bases between. The CDR3 runs to 14 residues. Germline-derived CDR1 and CDR2 are SGHTA and FQGTGA. As handled by the study authors: Amplification of reference gene primers was used by the study to estimate nucleated cell counts. The data were produced by immunoSEQ multiplex PCR, yet TCRdb's version contains in-frame clones alone and is incomplete. That table is the source of V, J and clone size, and D and trimming were worked out from the DNA. Of roughly 260,000 clones listed, around 87% are singletons. Sequencing input: peripheral blood. V and J are TRBV7-3 and TRBJ2-2, with D perhaps matching TRBD1 (5 bases). The clonotype originates from a woman aged 45-59 years with acute or convalescent COVID-19. The CDR3 DNA follows: TGTGCCAGCAGCCGGACATGGAACACCGGGGAGCTGTTTTTT. This gives the protein CASSRTWNTGELFF. Using reference TRBV7-3 and TRBJ2-2 for the parts outside the CDR3, the full variable domain is GAGVSQTPSNKVTEKGKYVELRCDPISGHTALYWYRQSLGQGPEFLIYFQGTGAADDSGLPNDRFFAVRPEGSVSTLKIQRTERGDSAVYLCASSRTWNTGELFFGEGSRLTVL.